These 9 T cell receptor beta chains share one sample of origin, sequenced in a study of T-cell memory formation after mild COVID-19. TCRdb called the 5' RACE reads again in MiXCR, with one record for every CDR3 protein. The table lists hundreds of thousands of distinct CDR3 sequences, 20% of them singletons. The sample taken for sequencing was PBMCs or a T cell subset sorted from them (not recorded which). The receptors here all came from an adult woman who had mild COVID-19 (a few samples of this study predate the infection). Cell type and time point are not known.

V usage is TRBV19 and J usage is TRBJ1-2, with 9 bases matching TRBD1. The junction had 8 bases not matched to a gene; V was cut back by 1 base and J by 8 bases. Germline V gene sequence: CDR1 LNHDA, CDR2 SQIVND (reference sequence). CDR3 length equals 15 residues. The CDR3 region has the DNA TGTGCCAGTAGTATAGGACAGGGGGTCCCCGGGGGCTACACCTTC. Its protein is CASSIGQGVPGGYTF.

This clonotype showed up just a few times. This chain joins TRBV25-1 and TRBJ2-2; no reliable D call. V lost 7 bases and J 0 bases, leaving 9 bases between the germline ends. This CDR3 spans 14 amino acids. CDR1 is MGHDK, CDR2 SYGVNS, per germline. As DNA, the CDR3 is TGTGCCAGCAAAGGTGAACCGAACACCGGGGAGCTGTTTTTT. Its translation: CASKGEPNTGELFF.

The sample holds many counts of this clonotype. This chain links TRBV5-1 with TRBJ2-1; TRBD2 agrees at 7 bases. Germline V lookup: CDR1 SGHRS, CDR2 YFSETQ. The CDR3 consists of 17 residues. The J segment lost 4 bases and the V segment lost 0 bases, leaving 10 bases of the junction unmatched. The CDR3 spells CASSLEGRLAVYNEQFF. The CDR3 nucleotides are TGCGCCAGCAGCTTGGAAGGTAGGCTAGCGGTGTACAATGAGCAGTTCTTC.

This clonotype was observed a few times. The J gene is TRBJ2-7, the V gene TRBV20-1; tentative D call: TRBD2 (5 bases). Trimming removed 3 bases at V and 0 bases at J, with 12 bases between. The CDR3 runs 14 residues. Germline-derived CDR1 and CDR2 are DFQATT and SNEGSKA (reference sequence). The CDR3 region is CSARTKRGSYEQYF. The CDR3 region has the DNA TGCAGTGCTAGGACTAAGCGAGGCTCCTACGAGCAGTACTTC.

This rearrangement joins TRBV29-1 to TRBJ2-7; D possibly matches TRBD1 or TRBD2 (7 bases each). Trimming left V 3 bases short and J 0 bases short, with 15 bases between. This CDR3 is 15 amino acids long. CDR1 is SQVTM and CDR2 is ANQGSEA in the germline V gene. Here the CDR3 DNA reads TGCAGCGTTGAGGGAGCGGGACAGTACTCCTACGAGCAGTACTTC. Translating it yields CSVEGAGQYSYEQYF.

This clonotype has a handful of counts. The V call is TRBV27, the J call TRBJ1-2; tentative D call: TRBD1 (6 bases). CDR3 length equals 13 residues. Trimming stripped 6 bases from V and 8 bases from J, with 16 bases between. CDR1 and CDR2 (germline): MNHEY, SMNVEV (reference sequence). DNA for the CDR3: TGTGCCAGCAGCTTAACAGGGAGGAGAGGCTACACCTTC. As protein: CASSLTGRRGYTF.

The CDR3 protein is CASSQGTGGTQYF. CDR3 DNA: TGTGCCAGCAGCCAAGGGACCGGGGGAACGCAGTATTTT. The chain links TRBV3-1 to TRBJ2-3; D is possibly TRBD2 (6 bases). The germline gives CDR1 LGHDT, CDR2 YNNKEL (reference sequence). V lost 1 base, J lost 9 bases, and 11 bases lay in between. The CDR3 length is 13 residues.

A single count supports this clonotype. With a much larger clone just one base away, this may be a read error. The rearrangement links TRBV5-6 to TRBJ2-3; D might be TRBD1 (7 bases). The CDR3 has 14 residues. Looked up from germline, CDR1 is SGHDT and CDR2 is YYEEEE. This chain's CDR3 is CASSSVRGTDPQYF. CDR3 DNA sequence: TGTGCCAGCAGCTCCGTCCGGGGGACAGATCCGCAGTATTTT.

This clonotype was detected only a few times. This rearrangement joins TRBV7-2 to TRBJ2-3, with D unclear. The CDR3 totals 13 residues. Germline V gives CDR1 SGHTA, CDR2 FQGNSA. Trimming left V 5 bases short and J 3 bases short, with 9 bases between. The CDR3 loop is CASSRSNTDTQYF. CDR3 DNA: TGTGCCAGCAGCCGGAGTAATACAGATACGCAGTATTTT.